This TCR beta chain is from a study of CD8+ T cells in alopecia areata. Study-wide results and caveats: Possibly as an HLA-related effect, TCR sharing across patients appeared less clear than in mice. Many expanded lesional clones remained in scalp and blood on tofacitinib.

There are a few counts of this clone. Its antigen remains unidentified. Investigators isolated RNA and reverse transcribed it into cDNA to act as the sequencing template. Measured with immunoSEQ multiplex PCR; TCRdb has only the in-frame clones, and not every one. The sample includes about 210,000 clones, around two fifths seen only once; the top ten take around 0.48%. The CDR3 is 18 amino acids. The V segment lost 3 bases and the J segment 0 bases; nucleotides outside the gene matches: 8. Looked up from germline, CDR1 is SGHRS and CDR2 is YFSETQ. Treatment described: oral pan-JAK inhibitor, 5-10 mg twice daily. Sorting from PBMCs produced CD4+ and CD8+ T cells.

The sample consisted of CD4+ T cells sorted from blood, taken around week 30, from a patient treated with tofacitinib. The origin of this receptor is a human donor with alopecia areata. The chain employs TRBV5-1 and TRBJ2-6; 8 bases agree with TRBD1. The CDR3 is CASSSKTGAPSGANVLTF. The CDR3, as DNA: TGCGCCAGCAGCTCGAAGACAGGGGCGCCCTCTGGGGCCAACGTCCTGACTTTC.